This is a list of T cell receptor beta chains from one sample in a study of T-cell reconstitution after alpha-beta-depleted transplantation in children. Via MiXCR, TCRdb re-called the PCR reads, giving one row per CDR3 protein. The sample consists of about 540,000 distinct CDR3 sequences, around 19% of them appearing once. The sequencing here drew on PBMCs from the stem cell graft donor, taken from the stem cell graft. The receptors come from a human donor who donated a stem cell graft to a child with acute lymphoblastic leukemia. The CDR3 runs from the conserved cysteine through the conserved F or W. D genes are given only for firm matches. The listing skips clone size in some rows; elsewhere it reads once, few, many or a size class.

j_call d_call clone_size v_call cdr3_nt cdr3_aa
TRBJ2-7 . . TRBV20-1 TGCAGTGCTAGACCTTTAGGGAACGAGCAGTACTTC CSARPLGNEQYF
TRBJ1-1 . many TRBV12-3/TRBV12-4 TGTGCCAGCAGTTTAGGATATGAAGCTTTCTTT CASSLGYEAFF
TRBJ1-5 . many TRBV9 TGTGCCAGCAGCGCGGGGGGCAATCAGCCCCAGCATTTT CASSAGGNQPQHF
TRBJ2-7 TRBD1 . TRBV20-1 TGCAGCCGACGCGGCAGGGGGTACGAGCAGTACTTC CSRRGRGYEQYF
TRBJ1-5 . . TRBV5-2 TGTGCCAGCAACTTGGTCCCCCCGGGAATGGGCAATCAGCCCCAGCATTTT CASNLVPPGMGNQPQHF
TRBJ1-3 . . TRBV12-3/TRBV12-4 TGTGCCAGCAGTTTAGCGGGAACTCATGGAAACACCATATATTTT CASSLAGTHGNTIYF
TRBJ2-1 . many TRBV6-1 TGTGCCAGTACTAGACCTACGACCGATGAGCAGTTCTTC CASTRPTTDEQFF
TRBJ1-3 . . TRBV20-1 TGCAGTGCGCCTGCGGGGGGCCACTCTGGAAACACCATATATTTT CSAPAGGHSGNTIYF
TRBJ2-3 TRBD1 many TRBV5-1 TGTGCCAGCAGCTTACAGGGGGCAGATACGCAGTATTTT CASSLQGADTQYF
TRBJ1-3 TRBD1 . TRBV5-1 TGCGCCAGCAGGATTGGGACAGCCTCTGGAAACACCATATATTTT CASRIGTASGNTIYF
TRBJ2-7 . . TRBV27 TGTGCCAGCAGTTTTCAGGCGGGCGAGCAGTACTTC CASSFQAGEQYF
TRBJ1-3 . . TRBV5-1 TGCGCCAGCAGCTTGACGGGCGGCAGACCTAACACCATATATTTT CASSLTGGRPNTIYF
TRBJ2-2 . few TRBV27 TGTGCCTTCGACTCGAAGGAGCTGTTTTTT CAFDSKELFF
TRBJ2-3 . few TRBV6-1 TGTGCCAGCAGTCAGCGACCGAGCACAGATACGCAGTATTTT CASSQRPSTDTQYF
TRBJ2-5 . . TRBV7-2 TGTGCCAGCAGCTTAGGTAGCGTCCAAGAGACCCAGTACTTC CASSLGSVQETQYF
TRBJ1-6 TRBD1 few TRBV27 TGTGCCAGCAGTATCACAGGGGATGGCTCACCCCTCCACTTT CASSITGDGSPLHF
TRBJ2-7 . . TRBV27 TGTGCCAGCAGGAGTCTCGGCTACGAGCAGTACTTC CASRSLGYEQYF
TRBJ2-3 . . TRBV23-1 TGCGCCAGCAGTCATAAACTAGAACGGAGCACAGATACGCAGTATTTT CASSHKLERSTDTQYF
TRBJ2-2 . many TRBV5-1 TGCGCCAGCAGCTTGGTTAGCACCGGGGAGCTGTTTTTT CASSLVSTGELFF
TRBJ2-7 TRBD1 . TRBV12-3/TRBV12-4 TGTGCCAGCAGTTTAGGGACAGGGGTATTTTCGGTCTACGAGCAGTACTTC CASSLGTGVFSVYEQYF
TRBJ2-7 . . TRBV29-1 TGCAGCGTTGCGGTCCGGGGTCCTGAGGACGAGCAGTACTTC CSVAVRGPEDEQYF
TRBJ2-3 . . TRBV12-3/TRBV12-4 TGTGCCAGCAGTTTAGAAGAGGGGGGGGGCACAGATACGCAGTATTTT CASSLEEGGGTDTQYF
TRBJ1-1 . few TRBV4-1 TGCGCCAGCAGCCAAGTCTTAGGCCTCATGATGAACACTGAAGCTTTCTTT CASSQVLGLMMNTEAFF
TRBJ2-5 TRBD2 . TRBV29-1 TGCAGCGGCATTTTACTAGCGGGACAAGAGACCCAGTACTTC CSGILLAGQETQYF
TRBJ1-1 TRBD1 few TRBV16 TGTGCCAGCAGCCCAAGACAGGGGGTAGCGAAGGCTGAAGCTTTCTTT CASSPRQGVAKAEAFF
TRBJ1-2 . few TRBV24-1 TGTGCCACCAGTGATTCCTCCGGCTACACCTTC CATSDSSGYTF
TRBJ1-2 TRBD1 few TRBV3-1 TGTGCCAGCAGCCCCGACAGGGTCCCCTACGGCTGCACCTTC CASSPDRVPYGCTF
TRBJ2-5 TRBD2 . TRBV20-1 TGCAGTGCTAGAGGCGGAGCGGGAGGGCCGCGAAAGACCCAGTACTTC CSARGGAGGPRKTQYF
TRBJ2-1 . few TRBV12-3/TRBV12-4 TGTGCCAGCACCTTCGCGGGCCCCAATGAGCAGTTCTTC CASTFAGPNEQFF
TRBJ1-5 . . TRBV24-1 TGTGCCACCAGTGATTTAAGGGGCCAGCCCCAGCATTTT CATSDLRGQPQHF
TRBJ2-1 . . TRBV20-1 TGCAGTGCCCCGACTAGTTGGAACTCCTACAATGAGCAGTTCTTC CSAPTSWNSYNEQFF
TRBJ2-2 . few TRBV5-5 TGTGCCAGCAGCTTGGCCCCAGCCTACACCGGGGAGCTGTTTTTT CASSLAPAYTGELFF
TRBJ2-7 . . TRBV29-1 TGCAGCGTCGGAGGGTACAGACCCTACGAGCAGTACTTC CSVGGYRPYEQYF
TRBJ2-3 . . TRBV5-1 TGCGCCAGCACCTCAGAAGGAGATACGCAGTATTTT CASTSEGDTQYF
TRBJ2-7 TRBD2 . TRBV7-6 TGTGCCAGCAGCGGGGACTACAGCTCCTACGAGCAGTACTTC CASSGDYSSYEQYF
TRBJ1-2 . few TRBV27 TGTGCCAGCAGTTTTTGGGCGGGCAGGGCGAGCGCTAACTATGGCTACACCTTC CASSFWAGRASANYGYTF
TRBJ2-1 TRBD2 . TRBV29-1 TGCAGCGTTGACTTAGCGGGAGGGCCCTACAATGAGCAGTTCTTC CSVDLAGGPYNEQFF
TRBJ2-7 TRBD1 . TRBV5-1 TGCGCCAGCAGCCTTGGGACAGATTATTCCTCGAGCTCCTACGAGCAGTACTTC CASSLGTDYSSSSYEQYF
TRBJ2-3 . . TRBV19 TGTGCCAGTAGTTGGGGGGCGCAGACAGATACGCAGTATTTT CASSWGAQTDTQYF
TRBJ1-4 . few TRBV2 TGTGCCAGCAGTGAATCCCCCAAGTACGAAAAACTGTTTTTT CASSESPKYEKLFF
TRBJ1-1 TRBD1 once TRBV9 TGTGCCAGCAGCGTAGGGGACAGGGGGCGCGACTCTTTCTTT CASSVGDRGRDSFF
TRBJ2-5 . . TRBV5-8 TGTGCCAGCAGCCCGTCAGCCCCACAAGAGACCCAGTACTTC CASSPSAPQETQYF
TRBJ2-7 . few TRBV5-1 TGCGCCAGCAGCTCCCTGGGGGGGCGATTGTCCTACGAGCAGTACTTC CASSSLGGRLSYEQYF
TRBJ2-6 . . TRBV5-1 TGCGCCAGCAGCTTGCCCACTGGCAACGTCCTGACTTTC CASSLPTGNVLTF
TRBJ1-5 . few TRBV3-1 TGTGCCAGCAGCCAAAGGGGAGGAACTCAGCCCCAGCATTTT CASSQRGGTQPQHF
TRBJ2-1 . . TRBV4-1 TGCGCCAGCAGCCGAGAAGGAGGGACCAATGAGCAGTTCTTC CASSREGGTNEQFF
TRBJ2-7 . . TRBV20-1 TGCAGTGCTTCCGATGGGGGGAGCCGGGAGGAGCAGTACTTC CSASDGGSREEQYF
TRBJ2-1 . few TRBV5-1 TGCGCCAGCAGCTTGGGATCGACGGCAAGTGGGCAGTTCTTC CASSLGSTASGQFF
TRBJ1-6 . few TRBV20-1 TGCAGTGCTAGGATTCGCCCAGGGACCTATAATTCACCCCTCCACTTT CSARIRPGTYNSPLHF
TRBJ1-2 . . TRBV3-1 TGTGCCAGCAGCCAAGATCCCCCAGACCTCTATGGCTACACCTTC CASSQDPPDLYGYTF